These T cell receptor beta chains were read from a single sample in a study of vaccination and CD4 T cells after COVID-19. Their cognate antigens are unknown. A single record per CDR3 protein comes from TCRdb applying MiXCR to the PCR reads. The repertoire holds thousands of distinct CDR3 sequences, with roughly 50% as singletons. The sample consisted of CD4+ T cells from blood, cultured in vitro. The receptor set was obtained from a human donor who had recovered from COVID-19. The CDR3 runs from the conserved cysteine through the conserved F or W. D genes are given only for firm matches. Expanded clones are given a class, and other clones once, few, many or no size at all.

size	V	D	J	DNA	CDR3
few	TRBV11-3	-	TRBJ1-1	TGTGCCAGCAGCCACGGACCCTCTCAGGGGAACACTGAAGCTTTCTTT	CASSHGPSQGNTEAFF
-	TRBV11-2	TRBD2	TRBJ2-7	TGTGCCAGCAGCTTAGGAGGTAGCGGGATCTCCTACGAGCAGTACTTC	CASSLGGSGISYEQYF
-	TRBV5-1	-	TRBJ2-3	TGCGCCAGCAGCTTGACCCCCGGGGGCGGCACAGATACGCAGTATTTT	CASSLTPGGGTDTQYF
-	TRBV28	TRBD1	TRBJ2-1	TGTGCCAGCAGTAGGGACAGCGACAATGAGCAGTTCTTC	CASSRDSDNEQFF
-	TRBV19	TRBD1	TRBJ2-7	TGTGCCAGTAGCGAACAGAGACAGGGGGACTACGAGCAGTACTTC	CASSEQRQGDYEQYF
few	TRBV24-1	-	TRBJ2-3	TGTGCCACCAGTGACCGGGTAATAGCAAGCACAGATACGCAGTATTTT	CATSDRVIASTDTQYF
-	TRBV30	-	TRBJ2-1	TGTGCCTGGAGTACAGGGACCTACAATGAGCAGTTCTTC	CAWSTGTYNEQFF
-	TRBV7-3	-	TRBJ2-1	TGTGCCAGCAGCCCGGACTACGTCGATGAGCAGTTCTTC	CASSPDYVDEQFF
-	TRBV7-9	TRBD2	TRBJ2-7	TGTGCCAGCAGTCCACCGGGACTAGCGGGGGCTTACGAGCAGTACTTC	CASSPPGLAGAYEQYF
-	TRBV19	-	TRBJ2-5	TGTGCCAGTAGAGGCGGCCTTATCCAAGAGACCCAGTACTTC	CASRGGLIQETQYF
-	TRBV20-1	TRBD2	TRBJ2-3	TGCAGTGCTTCCGGGACTAGCGGGGGACTTAGCACAGATACGCAGTATTTT	CSASGTSGGLSTDTQYF
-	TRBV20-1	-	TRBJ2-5	TGCAGTGCTAGAGGTTATGCAGGGGGGATCGAGACCCAGTACTTC	CSARGYAGGIETQYF
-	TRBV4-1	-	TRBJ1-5	TGCGCCAGCAGCCCCCACCTCTATAGCAATCAGCCCCAGCATTTT	CASSPHLYSNQPQHF
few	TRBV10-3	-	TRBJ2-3	TGTGCCATCAAGAGGGGCCCTAGCACAGATACGCAGTATTTT	CAIKRGPSTDTQYF
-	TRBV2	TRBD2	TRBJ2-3	TGTGCCTCTCGGGGGACTAGCGGGCCAGATACGCAGTATTTT	CASRGTSGPDTQYF
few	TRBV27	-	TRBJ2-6	TGTGCCAGCAGTTTTTCGGGGGCGGGTGGGGCCAACGTCCTGACTTTC	CASSFSGAGGANVLTF
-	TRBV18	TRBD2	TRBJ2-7	TGTGCCAGCTCACCAAAAGCGGGAGGCTCCTACGAGCAGTACTTC	CASSPKAGGSYEQYF
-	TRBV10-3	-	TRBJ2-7	TGTGCCATCAGCCCCGGGACACTTGCCGAGCAGTACTTC	CAISPGTLAEQYF
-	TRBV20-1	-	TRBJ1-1	TGCAGTGCTAGAGATCCTGTAGGGGGCACTGAAGCTTTCTTT	CSARDPVGGTEAFF
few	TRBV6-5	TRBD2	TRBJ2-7	TGTGCCAGCAGTTACTCTGGGCTAGCGGGAGCTACCAGGGACGAGCAGTACTTC	CASSYSGLAGATRDEQYF
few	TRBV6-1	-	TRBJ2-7	TGTGCCAGCAGTGGGGGATACAGCAATCAGTACGAGCAGTACTTC	CASSGGYSNQYEQYF
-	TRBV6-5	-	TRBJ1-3	TGTGCCAGCAGTTCCTCGTCAGGACCTATTGGAAACACCATATATTTT	CASSSSSGPIGNTIYF
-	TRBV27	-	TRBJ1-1	TGTGCCAGCAGTTTATTAGGTCAGCCCACGAGGGTGGGTGAAGCTTTCTTT	CASSLLGQPTRVGEAFF
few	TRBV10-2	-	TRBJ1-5	TGCGCCAGCAGTGAAAGGGCATATAGCAATCAGCCCCAGCATTTT	CASSERAYSNQPQHF
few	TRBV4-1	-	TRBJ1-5	TGCGCCAGCAGCCAAGTAGGGGGTTATCAGCCCCAGCATTTT	CASSQVGGYQPQHF
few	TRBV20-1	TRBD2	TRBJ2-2	TGCAGTGCTAGGAGGTCAGGGAGGGAGACCGGGGAGCTGTTTTTT	CSARRSGRETGELFF
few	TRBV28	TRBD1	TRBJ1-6	TGTGCCAGCAGTTTTCGGGACAGGGAAAATTCACCCCTCCACTTT	CASSFRDRENSPLHF
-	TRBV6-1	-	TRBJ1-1	TGTGCCTGCCAAGGGGGGATGAACACTGAAGCTTTCTTT	CACQGGMNTEAFF
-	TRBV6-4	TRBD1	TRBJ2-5	TGTGCCAGCAGTGCAGGGACAGGGGGCTTAGAGACCCAGTACTTC	CASSAGTGGLETQYF
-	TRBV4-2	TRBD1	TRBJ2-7	TGTGCCAGCAAGCAGGTCGACAGGGCTAATACCTACGAGCAGTACTTC	CASKQVDRANTYEQYF
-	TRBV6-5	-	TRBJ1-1	TGTGCCAGCAGTTATGGGGGGTCAGCTTTCTTT	CASSYGGSAFF
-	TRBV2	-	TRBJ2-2	TGTGCCAGCAAGGGCAGGGCGGGAACCGGGGAGCTGTTTTTT	CASKGRAGTGELFF
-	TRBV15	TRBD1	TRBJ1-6	TGTGCCACCAGCAGGGTGGACAGGGGTTGGTATAATTCACCCCTCCACTTT	CATSRVDRGWYNSPLHF
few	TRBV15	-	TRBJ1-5	TGTGCCACCAGCAGAGATCCCCCACAGGGCCTAAGCAATCAGCCCCAGCATTTT	CATSRDPPQGLSNQPQHF
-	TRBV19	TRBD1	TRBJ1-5	TGTGCCAGTAGTAGTGGGACAGGGATTAGGAGCAATCAGCCCCAGCATTTT	CASSSGTGIRSNQPQHF
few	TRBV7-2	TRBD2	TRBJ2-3	TGTGCCAGCAGCTTAGCGCGTGGTAGCGGGACTAGCACAGATACGCAGTATTTT	CASSLARGSGTSTDTQYF
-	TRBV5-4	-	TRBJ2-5	TGTGCCAGCAGGACAGACCAAGAGACCCAGTACTTC	CASRTDQETQYF
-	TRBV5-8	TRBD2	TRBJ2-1	TGTGCCAGCGGGGTTAGCGGGAGTTTGAATGAGCAGTTCTTC	CASGVSGSLNEQFF
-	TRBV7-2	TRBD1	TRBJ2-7	TGTGCCAGCAGCCGGGGACAGGGCTACGAGCAGTACTTC	CASSRGQGYEQYF
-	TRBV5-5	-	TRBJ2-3	TGTGCCAGCAGCTTAGTTGGCACAGATACGCAGTATTTT	CASSLVGTDTQYF
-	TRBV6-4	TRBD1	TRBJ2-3	TGTGCCAGCAGTAGACAGGGGGGGGCAGATACGCAGTATTTT	CASSRQGGADTQYF